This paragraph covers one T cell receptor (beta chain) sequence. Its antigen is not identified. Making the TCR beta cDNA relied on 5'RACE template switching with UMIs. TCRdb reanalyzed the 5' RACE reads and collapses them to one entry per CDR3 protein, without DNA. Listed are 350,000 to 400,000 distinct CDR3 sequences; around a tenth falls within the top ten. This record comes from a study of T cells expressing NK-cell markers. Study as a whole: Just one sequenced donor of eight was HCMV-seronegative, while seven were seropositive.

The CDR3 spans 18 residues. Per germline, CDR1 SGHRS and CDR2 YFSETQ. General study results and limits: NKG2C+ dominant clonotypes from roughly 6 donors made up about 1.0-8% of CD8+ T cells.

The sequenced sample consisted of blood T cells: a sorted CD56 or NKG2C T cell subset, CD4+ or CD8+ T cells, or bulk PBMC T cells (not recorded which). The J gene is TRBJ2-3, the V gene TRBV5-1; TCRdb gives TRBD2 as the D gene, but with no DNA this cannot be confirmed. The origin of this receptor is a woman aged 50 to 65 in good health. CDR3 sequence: CASSWGLAGGQMADTQYF.